This T cell receptor beta chain was sequenced for a study of T cell responses to AZD1222 COVID-19 vaccine. Study-wide background: Investigators merged groups given second doses at roughly 4 or roughly 12 weeks.

The table lists this clone with a few counts. Its antigen is as yet unknown. The V and J ends lost 5 bases and 6 bases respectively, with 14 bases between them. Germline loops: CDR1 SGHRS, CDR2 YFSETQ. The CDR3 contains 13 residues. Study conclusions and caveats: Unmutated variant regions are reportedly targeted by nearly half of spike-specific TCRs. Baseline antibody screening turned up just a handful of seropositive AZD1222 recipients. Spike regions recognized by vaccine-associated CD4 TCRs spanned the protein, led by 160-218 and 743-854.

TCRdb's table, derived via immunoSEQ multiplex PCR, lists solely in-frame clones and lacks some. The sample has roughly 100,000 clones, roughly 88% seen once; the top ten hold roughly 20%. The J gene is TRBJ1-1, the V gene TRBV5-1; D call uncertain. Here the sequenced sample was peripheral blood, taken on day 0 of AZD1222 vaccination. The receptor comes from an adult in good health. This CDR3 reads CASRQTGIAEAFF. The CDR3 DNA follows: TGCGCCAGCAGGCAAACGGGGATTGCTGAAGCTTTCTTT. The full variable domain, rest sourced from reference TRBV5-1 and TRBJ1-1, is KAGVTQTPRYLIKTRGQQVTLSCSPISGHRSVSWYQQTPGQGLQFLFEYFSETQRNKGNFPGRFSGRQFSNSRSEMNVSTLELGDSALYLCASRQTGIAEAFFGQGTRLTVV.